The T cell receptor (beta chain) under discussion was sequenced for a study of blood T cell repertoires in COVID-19. Sequenced by immunoSEQ multiplex PCR; TCRdb stores in-frame clones only, minus some. The table has 310,000 or so clones, approximately 88% seen once. Germline V gives CDR1 SGHRS, CDR2 YFSETQ. The germline V and J ends were trimmed by 6 bases and 8 bases, with 21 bases remaining between them. The CDR3 spans 15 residues. The rearrangement uses TRBV5-1 and TRBJ2-1; weak D call: TRBD2 (5 bases). The sequencing input was peripheral blood. This clonotype was obtained from a man aged 25-40 years with COVID-19, enrolled during active disease. The CDR3 DNA follows: TGCGCCAGCATAGGTTGGCAGATCCAGCGGTATGAGCAGTTCTTC. Translated, it gives CASIGWQIQRYEQFF.